This TCR beta chain was sequenced in a study of blood T cell repertoires in COVID-19 (dated by TCRdb to 2020 to 2022). Some background on the complete study: Collaborator samples came from the United States, Italy and Spain and covered acute and convalescent phases of COVID-19. The material from the prospective study consisted of cDNA or gDNA derived from T cells, B-cell-depleted T cells, or PBMCs. Subjects who had been exposed to COVID-19, were actively infected with it, or had recovered from it provided the deeply sampled blood TCRbeta repertoires that made up the dataset. The repertoires were released in a freely available public database meant as a resource for research on the immune response to SARS-CoV-2. The samples were drawn from the first 160 participants of the ongoing ImmuneRACE study and from more than 1,000 subjects provided by 6 global collaborators. Sample metadata almost always included a de-identified subject ID, COVID-19 status, age in years and sex. Where HLA class I and class II types were available, the types were taken from metadata supplied by the sample provider, not from assay-based typing. Here is what the overall study found, with its caveats: How much clinical and demographic metadata was included differed by source and by participant, and the metadata was provided uncurated.

As concerns this clone: Its cognate antigen has yet to be identified. It has no much larger one-base neighbor in the sample; base qualities were not kept.

In the prospective study, participants were roughly 18 to 95 years old, resided in 24 geographic areas of the United States, and were enrolled through a virtual design. In the prospective study, participants were assigned to cohorts based on the clinical history participants reported in a screening survey and a study questionnaire. Exposed participants had been in contact, within 2 weeks of entering the study, with a person who had a PCR-confirmed or clinician-diagnosed case of COVID-19. Mobile phlebotomists in the prospective study collected whole blood, serum and a nasopharyngeal or oropharyngeal swab from every participant. Additional blood draws and questionnaires over a 2-month period could optionally be provided by prospective study participants. Before DNA extraction, blood samples from the prospective study were shipped at room temperature or frozen. V trim: 1 base; J trim: 5 bases; unmatched bases: 4. Including the terminal cysteine and phenylalanine, the CDR3 comprises 16 residues. The entry retains the CDR3 DNA only, 48 bases that are in frame from base 1. From a lookup of the germline V gene (reference sequence), CDR1 and CDR2 are LGHDT and YNNKEL.

The immunoSEQ Assay, a bias-controlled multiplex PCR, was used to amplify TCRbeta CDR3 regions from genomic DNA. Under the source paper's analysis protocol: Nucleated cell counts per sample were estimated from amplification of reference gene primers within the assay. Sequence reads were collapsed and filtered to measure the absolute abundance of every unique TCRbeta CDR3 rearrangement. For each sample, productive Simpson clonality was calculated as the square root of Simpson's diversity index across productive rearrangements. TCRdb provides this immuneACCESS table in a form limited to in-frame rearrangements. Some clones are lacking; in checked studies, under half of them reflect an unresolved V gene, and why the rest are absent is not known. V and J calls and clone size are given by that table; D and trimming were obtained from the DNA. The sample has 350,000 to 400,000 clones on record, 91% of them singletons. 0.8% to 0.9% of the sample comes from the top ten.

This receptor was taken from a woman aged 40 to 50 who had been exposed to COVID-19. The chain was built from TRBV3-1 (or the pseudogene TRBV3-2) and TRBJ2-3; 12 bases in the junction line up with TRBD2. Sequencing was done on a sample of PBMCs or T cells enriched from blood (not recorded which). The CDR3 protein sequence reads: CASSQAPGLAGDTQYF. The nucleotide sequence is TGTGCCAGCAGCCAAGCCCCGGGACTAGCGGGAGATACGCAGTATTTT.